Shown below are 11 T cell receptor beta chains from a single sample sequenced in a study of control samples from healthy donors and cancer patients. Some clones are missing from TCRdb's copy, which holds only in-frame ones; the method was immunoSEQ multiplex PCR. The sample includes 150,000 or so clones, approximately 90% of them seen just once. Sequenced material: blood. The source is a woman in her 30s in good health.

CDR3 loop: CSVRMITGQNTGELFF. The CDR3 coding sequence is TGCAGCGTTCGTATGATCACAGGGCAGAACACCGGGGAGCTGTTTTTT. The chain joins TRBV29-1 to TRBJ2-2; perhaps TRBD1 as D (6 bases). The V gene's germline CDR1 is SQVTM and CDR2 ANQGSEA. Trimming removed 5 bases from V and 1 base from J, with 17 bases in between. The length of the CDR3 is 16 residues.

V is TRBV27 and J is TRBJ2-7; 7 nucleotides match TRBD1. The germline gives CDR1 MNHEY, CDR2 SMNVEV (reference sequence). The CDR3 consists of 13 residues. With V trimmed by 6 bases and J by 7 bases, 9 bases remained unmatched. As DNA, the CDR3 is TGTGCCAGCAGAATCCGGGGCAGGGGGGAGCAGTACTTC. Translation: CASRIRGRGEQYF.

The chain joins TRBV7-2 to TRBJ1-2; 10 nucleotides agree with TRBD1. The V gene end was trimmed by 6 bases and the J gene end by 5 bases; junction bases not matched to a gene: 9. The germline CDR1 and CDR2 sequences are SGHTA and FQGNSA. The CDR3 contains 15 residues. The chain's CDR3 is CASSLRQGAQYGYTF. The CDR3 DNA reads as TGTGCCAGCAGTCTCAGACAGGGGGCTCAGTATGGCTACACCTTC.

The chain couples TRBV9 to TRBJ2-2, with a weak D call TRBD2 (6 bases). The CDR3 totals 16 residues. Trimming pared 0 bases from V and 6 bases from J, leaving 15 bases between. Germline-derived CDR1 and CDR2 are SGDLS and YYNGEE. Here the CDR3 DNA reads TGTGCCAGCAGCGTAGCTACGGGCGGGGTGGCCGGGGAGCTGTTTTTT. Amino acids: CASSVATGGVAGELFF.

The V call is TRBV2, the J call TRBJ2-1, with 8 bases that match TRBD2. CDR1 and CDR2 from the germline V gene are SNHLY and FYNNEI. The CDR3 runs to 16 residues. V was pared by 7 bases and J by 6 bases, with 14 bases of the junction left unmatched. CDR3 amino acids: CASNQFGASGSNEQFF. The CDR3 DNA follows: TGTGCCAGCAACCAATTTGGGGCTAGCGGGTCCAATGAGCAGTTCTTC. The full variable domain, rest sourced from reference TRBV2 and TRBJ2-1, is EPEVTQTPSHQVTQMGQEVILRCVPISNHLYFYWYRQILGQKVEFLVSFYNNEISEKSEIFDDQFSVERPDGSNFTLKIRSTKLEDSAMYFCASNQFGASGSNEQFFGPGTRLTVL.

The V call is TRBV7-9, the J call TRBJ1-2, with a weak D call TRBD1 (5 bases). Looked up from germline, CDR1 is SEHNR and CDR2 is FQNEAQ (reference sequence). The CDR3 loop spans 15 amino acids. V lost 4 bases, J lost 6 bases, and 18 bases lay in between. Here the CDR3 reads CASSSGRPWGDGYTF. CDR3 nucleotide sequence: TGTGCCAGCAGCTCCGGCCGGCCCTGGGGCGATGGCTACACCTTC.

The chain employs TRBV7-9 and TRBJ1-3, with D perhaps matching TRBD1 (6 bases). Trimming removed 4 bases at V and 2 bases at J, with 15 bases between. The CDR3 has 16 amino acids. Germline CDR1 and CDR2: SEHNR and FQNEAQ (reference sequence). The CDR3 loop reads CASSSKLDRPGNTIYF. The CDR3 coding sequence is TGTGCCAGCAGCTCCAAATTAGACAGGCCTGGAAACACCATATATTTT. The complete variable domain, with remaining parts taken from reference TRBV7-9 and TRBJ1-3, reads DTGVSQNPRHKITKRGQNVTFRCDPISEHNRLYWYRQTLGQGPEFLTYFQNEAQLEKSRLLSDRFSAERPKGSFSTLEIQRTEQGDSAMYLCASSSKLDRPGNTIYFGEGSWLTVV.

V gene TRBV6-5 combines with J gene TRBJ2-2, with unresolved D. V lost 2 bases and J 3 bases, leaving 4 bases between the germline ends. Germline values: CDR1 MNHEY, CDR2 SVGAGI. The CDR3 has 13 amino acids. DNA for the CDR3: TGTGCCAGCAGTTACCCCTACACCGGGGAGCTGTTTTTT. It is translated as CASSYPYTGELFF.

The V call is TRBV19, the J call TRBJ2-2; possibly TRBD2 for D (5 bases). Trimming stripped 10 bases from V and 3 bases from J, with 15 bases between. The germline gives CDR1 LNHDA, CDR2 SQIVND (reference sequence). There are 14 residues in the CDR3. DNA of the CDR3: TGTGCCACGAAGAGAGACGGGGACACCGGGGAGCTGTTTTTT. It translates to CATKRDGDTGELFF. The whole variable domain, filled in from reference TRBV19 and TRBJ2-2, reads DGGITQSPKYLFRKEGQNVTLSCEQNLNHDAMYWYRQDPGQGLRLIYYSQIVNDFQKGDIAEGYSVSREKKESFPLTVTSAQKNPTAFYLCATKRDGDTGELFFGEGSRLTVL.

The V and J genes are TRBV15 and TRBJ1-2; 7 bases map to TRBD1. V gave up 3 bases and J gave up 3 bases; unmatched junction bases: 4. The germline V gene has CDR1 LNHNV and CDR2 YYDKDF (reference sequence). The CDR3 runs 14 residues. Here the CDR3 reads CATSSTGEDYGYTF. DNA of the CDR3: TGTGCCACCAGCAGTACAGGGGAAGACTATGGCTACACCTTC.

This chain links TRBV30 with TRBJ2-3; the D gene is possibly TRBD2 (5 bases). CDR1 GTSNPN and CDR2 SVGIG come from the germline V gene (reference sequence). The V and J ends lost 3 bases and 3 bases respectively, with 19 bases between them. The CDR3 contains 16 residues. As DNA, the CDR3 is TGTGCCTGGAGCCACGGCCTAGCCGCGAGGACAGATACGCAGTATTTT. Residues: CAWSHGLAARTDTQYF.